The T cell receptor (beta chain) described here comes from a study of cytomegalovirus exposure and HLA in healthy donors. A multiplex PCR was run with 60 Vbeta primers and 13 Jbeta primers. Here immunoSEQ multiplex PCR was the method, and the copy in TCRdb shows in-frame clones only, minus some. The table has 100,000 to 150,000 clones, 70% to 85% seen once. This clone came up a few times. Germline loops: CDR1 LNHDA, CDR2 SQIVND (reference sequence). The germline V and J ends were trimmed by 6 bases and 8 bases, with 19 bases remaining between them. The CDR3 consists of 14 residues. The source is a boy younger than 18 in good health and CMV-seronegative. The sequenced sample consisted of PBMCs. This rearrangement joins TRBV19 to TRBJ1-2; D gene ambiguous. CDR3 in amino acids: CASRPDSRLSGYTF. In DNA, the CDR3 is TGTGCCAGTAGGCCCGACTCTCGGCTCTCGGGCTACACCTTC.